A single TCR beta chain is shown here with its context. The V segment lost 11 bases and the J segment 6 bases; nucleotides outside the gene matches: 6. CDR3 length equals 12 residues. CDR1 is LNHDA, CDR2 SQIVND, per germline (reference sequence). Sequenced by immunoSEQ multiplex PCR; TCRdb stores in-frame clones only, minus some. The repertoire holds roughly 93,000 clones, with roughly 90% as singletons. The sample belongs to a study of T cell responses to AZD1222 COVID-19 vaccine. The sequencing used peripheral blood, collected on day 0 of MenACWY control vaccination. This receptor was obtained from an adult in good health. The chain carries TRBV19 and TRBJ2-2; 7 bases map to TRBD1. The CDR3 coding sequence is TGTGCCTCCCAAACAGGGGCCGGGGAGCTGTTTTTT. Translated, it gives CASQTGAGELFF.